The 17 T cell receptor beta chains listed next were all sequenced from one sample in a study of cytomegalovirus exposure and HLA in healthy donors. A multiplex PCR was run with 60 Vbeta primers and 13 Jbeta primers. Generated by immunoSEQ multiplex PCR, the TCRdb table keeps only in-frame clones and is missing some. This repertoire comprises approximately 110,000 clones; its ten largest clones make up about 3.5%. The sample taken for sequencing was PBMCs. Receptors originate from a man aged 18 to 29 in good health and CMV-seronegative.

The J gene is TRBJ1-2, the V gene TRBV7-3; 7 bases are a match to TRBD1. Germline V gene lookup returns CDR1 SGHTA and CDR2 FQGTGA. The V segment lost 6 bases and the J segment 6 bases; nucleotides outside the gene matches: 13. The CDR3 runs to 15 residues. CDR3: CASRSSGQMWDGYTF. The DNA for the CDR3 is TGTGCCAGCAGGTCGTCGGGACAGATGTGGGATGGCTACACCTTC.

The chain combines TRBV20-1 with TRBJ2-7, with TRBD1 matching 7 bases. The germline V gene encodes CDR1 DFQATT and CDR2 SNEGSKA (reference sequence). The CDR3 has 11 amino acids. Trimming took 3 bases from V and 9 from J; bases not matched to a gene: 5. This CDR3 is CSASEGARQYF. For the CDR3, the DNA is TGCAGTGCTAGTGAGGGGGCGCGGCAGTACTTC.

V gene TRBV7-9 combines with J gene TRBJ1-1; the match to TRBD1 covers 8 bases. The trim removed 4 bases at V and 6 bases at J, leaving 7 bases unmatched. The germline CDR1 and CDR2 sequences are SEHNR and FQNEAQ (reference sequence). This CDR3 is built from 14 residues. The CDR3: CASSSPDRDAEAFF. In DNA form, the CDR3 reads TGTGCCAGCAGCTCCCCGGACAGGGACGCTGAAGCTTTCTTT.

Worth noting for this clone: Because the CDR3 is missing its conserved closing phenylalanine or tryptophan, this is likely a read error. The rearrangement uses TRBV15 and TRBJ2-7; 7 bases line up with TRBD2. Trimming at V came to 4 bases and at J to 0 bases, leaving 3 bases not matched to a gene. This CDR3 spans 14 amino acids. Germline V gene lookup returns CDR1 LNHNV and CDR2 YYDKDF (reference sequence). The CDR3 loop reads CATSTKRDSYEQYL. The CDR3 DNA sequence: TGTGCCACCAGCACCAAGCGGGACTCCTACGAGCAGTACCTC.

The gene calls are TRBV30 and TRBJ1-6; 9 bases match TRBD1. CDR3 length equals 14 residues. Germline values: CDR1 GTSNPN, CDR2 SVGIG (reference sequence). Losses at the gene ends were 4 bases for V and 5 bases for J; bases not matched to a gene: 3. DNA of the CDR3: TGTGCCTGGACCGGGGACAGGGATAATTCACCCCTCCACTTT. Protein product: CAWTGDRDNSPLHF.

The CDR3 here is CASGLVSGPNYGYTF. CDR3 nucleotides: TGTGCTAGTGGTTTGGTAAGCGGGCCCAACTATGGCTACACCTTC. V gene TRBV12-5 combines with J gene TRBJ1-2, with D uncertain. Deletions cut 0 bases from V and 2 bases from J, with 10 bases between. Looked up from germline, CDR1 is LGHNT and CDR2 is FRNRAP. This CDR3 has 15 residues.

The chain carries TRBV4-2 and TRBJ2-7, with a weak D call TRBD1 (5 bases). Trimming removed 3 bases from V and 2 bases from J, with 11 bases in between. The CDR3 has 14 residues. From germline, CDR1 is LGHNA and CDR2 YNFKEQ. CDR3 sequence reads: CASSQSRTTYEQYF. In DNA, the CDR3 is TGTGCCAGCAGCCAGTCCCGGACAACCTACGAGCAGTACTTC.

The chain joins TRBV9 to TRBJ2-7, with 7 bases fitting TRBD1. Looked up from germline, CDR1 is SGDLS and CDR2 is YYNGEE. The CDR3 spans 14 residues. The J segment lost 3 bases and the V segment lost 3 bases, leaving 6 bases of the junction unmatched. The CDR3 sequence is CASSGGPGGYEQYF. Written as DNA, the CDR3 is TGTGCCAGCAGCGGAGGCCCAGGGGGCTACGAGCAGTACTTC.

As DNA, the CDR3 is TGTGCCAGCAGTCTATTATCCCCAGACAGGGGGGGCAATCAGCCCCAGCATTTT. It encodes CASSLLSPDRGGNQPQHF. The rearrangement links TRBV5-8 to TRBJ1-5; 9 bases are a match to TRBD1. In germline, CDR1 is SGHTS, CDR2 YDEGEE. V shed 5 bases, J shed 2 bases, and the junction held 14 bases outside the gene matches. The CDR3 loop spans 18 amino acids.

Comments on this clone: Relative to the germline gene, one junction end is altered; a read error may explain this. The chain combines TRBV6-1 with TRBJ1-4, with D uncertain. Per the germline V gene, CDR1 is MNHNS and CDR2 is SASEGT. The CDR3 is 10 amino acids. CDR3 residues: CASRPSHRVF. The CDR3 nucleotides read TGTGCCAGCAGACCGAGTCATCGGGTTTTT.

As for this clone: Other nucleotide sequences in the sample specify the same CDR3. This chain connects TRBV5-1 to TRBJ2-5; 7 nucleotides align to TRBD2. Germline V gene data show CDR1 as SGHRS and CDR2 as YFSETQ. J lost 4 bases, V lost 8 bases, and 11 bases had no gene match. This CDR3 has 14 residues. CDR3 region: CASSPLASGETQYF. The CDR3 DNA reads as TGCGCCAGTAGTCCACTAGCGTCAGGAGAGACCCAGTACTTC.

The rearrangement links TRBV5-1 to TRBJ2-5; possible D gene TRBD1, 8 bases. The J call is in doubt because the DNA end fits TRBJ2-7 better. Germline loops: CDR1 SGHRS, CDR2 YFSETQ. The CDR3 consists of 14 residues. CDR3 in DNA: TGCGCCAGCAGCTGGGGGGGACAGGCTTACGAGCAGTACTTC. Protein sequence: CASSWGGQAYEQYF.

This chain joins TRBV9 and TRBJ2-5; TRBD2 matches at 11 bases. CDR1 is SGDLS and CDR2 is YYNGEE in the germline V gene. Losses at the gene ends were 0 bases for V and 5 bases for J; bases not matched to a gene: 12. This CDR3 has 18 residues. As DNA, the CDR3 is TGTGCCAGCAGCGTAGGAGGGCTAGCGGGGGGCAAAGTGGAGACCCAGTACTTC. Residues: CASSVGGLAGGKVETQYF.

The J gene is TRBJ1-1, the V gene TRBV18; D is ambiguous. Trimming cost V 0 bases and J 0 bases, with 8 bases left between them. Germline lookup yields CDR1 KGHSH and CDR2 LQKENI. This CDR3 has 15 residues. CDR3 sequence: CASSPPVILNTEAFF. DNA of the CDR3: TGTGCCAGCTCACCACCTGTAATCTTGAACACTGAAGCTTTCTTT.

The chain combines TRBV9 with TRBJ1-1, with TRBD1 as a possible D gene (5 bases). Looked up from germline, CDR1 is SGDLS and CDR2 is YYNGEE. V lost 7 bases and J 1 base, leaving 23 bases between the germline ends. The CDR3 loop spans 17 amino acids. CDR3 sequence: CASGGTRTGRGNTEAFF. The CDR3, as DNA: TGTGCCAGCGGGGGGACTCGAACAGGTCGGGGGAACACTGAAGCTTTCTTT.

V is TRBV27 and J is TRBJ1-6, with D unresolved. CDR1 and CDR2 from the germline V gene are MNHEY and SMNVEV (reference sequence). The CDR3 is 16 residues long. V was pared by 10 bases and J by 1 base, with 17 bases between. CDR3 nucleotide sequence: TGTGCCACCCTGCCGGTTTCTGCGTCCTATAATTCACCCCTCCACTTT. Translation gives CATLPVSASYNSPLHF.

V and J are TRBV11-2 and TRBJ2-7; a possible D gene is TRBD2 (5 bases). The V end was cut by 1 base, the J end by 5 bases, with 12 bases between. The CDR3 runs to 14 residues. Germline CDR1 is SGHAT and CDR2 is FQNNGV. CDR3 loop: CASSLVAGRDEQYF. For the CDR3, the DNA is TGTGCCAGCAGCTTAGTCGCCGGGCGGGACGAGCAGTACTTC.